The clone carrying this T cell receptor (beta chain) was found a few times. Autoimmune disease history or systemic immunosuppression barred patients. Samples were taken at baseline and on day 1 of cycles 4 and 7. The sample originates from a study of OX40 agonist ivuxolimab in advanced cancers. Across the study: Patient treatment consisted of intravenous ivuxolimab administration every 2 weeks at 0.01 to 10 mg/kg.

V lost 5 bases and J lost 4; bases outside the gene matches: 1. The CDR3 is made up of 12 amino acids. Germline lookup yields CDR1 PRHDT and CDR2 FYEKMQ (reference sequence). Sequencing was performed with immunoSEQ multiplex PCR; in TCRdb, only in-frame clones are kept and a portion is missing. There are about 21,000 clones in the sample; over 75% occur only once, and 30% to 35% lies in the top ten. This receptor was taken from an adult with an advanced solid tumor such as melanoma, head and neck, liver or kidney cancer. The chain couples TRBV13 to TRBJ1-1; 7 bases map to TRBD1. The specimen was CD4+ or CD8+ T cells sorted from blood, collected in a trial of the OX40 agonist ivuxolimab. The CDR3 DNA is TGTGCCAGCAGCGGACAGGCCACTGAAGCTTTCTTT. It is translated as CASSGQATEAFF.